This T cell receptor beta chain appears in the sequencing data of a study of blood T cell repertoires in COVID-19. Study-level information: PBMCs, B-cell-depleted T cells, or T cells provided the cDNA or gDNA that made up the material.

The authors' processing: How many nucleated cells were present was estimated from reference gene primer amplification. Sequencing was performed with immunoSEQ multiplex PCR; in TCRdb, only in-frame clones are kept and a portion is missing. V and J calls and clone size come straight from that table; D and trimming were deduced from the DNA. The sample has about 140,000 clones, 90% seen once; the top ten hold approximately 11%. This CDR3 has 14 residues. Between the trimmed V and J ends, which lost 5 bases and 1 base, there was a span of 10 bases. Germline CDR1 is ENHRY and CDR2 is SYGVKD. The sequenced sample was peripheral blood. This chain uses TRBV10-3 with TRBJ2-3; a possible D gene is TRBD2 (6 bases). This clonotype was sampled from a woman of 80 years or more with acute or convalescent COVID-19. The CDR3 is CAISLSSGTDTQYF. In DNA, the CDR3 is TGTGCCATCAGTCTTTCTAGCGGCACAGATACGCAGTATTTT.